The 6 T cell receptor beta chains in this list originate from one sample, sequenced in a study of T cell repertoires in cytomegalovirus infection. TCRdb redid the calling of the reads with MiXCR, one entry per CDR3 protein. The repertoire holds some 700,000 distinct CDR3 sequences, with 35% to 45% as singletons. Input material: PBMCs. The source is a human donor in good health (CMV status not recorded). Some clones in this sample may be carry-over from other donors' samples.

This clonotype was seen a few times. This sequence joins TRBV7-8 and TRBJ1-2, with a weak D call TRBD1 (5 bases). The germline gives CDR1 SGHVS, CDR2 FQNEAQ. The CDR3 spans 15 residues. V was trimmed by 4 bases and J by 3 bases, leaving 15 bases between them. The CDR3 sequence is CASSSRGRGDYGYTF. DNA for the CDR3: TGTGCCAGCAGCTCGAGGGGACGGGGGGACTATGGCTACACCTTC.

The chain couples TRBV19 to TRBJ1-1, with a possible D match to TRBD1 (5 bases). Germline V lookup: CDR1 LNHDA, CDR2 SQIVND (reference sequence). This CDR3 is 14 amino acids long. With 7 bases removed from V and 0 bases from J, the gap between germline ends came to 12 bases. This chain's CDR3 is CASIKPGMNTEAFF. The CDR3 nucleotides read TGTGCCAGTATAAAACCAGGGATGAACACTGAAGCTTTCTTT. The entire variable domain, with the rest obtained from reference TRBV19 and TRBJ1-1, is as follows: DGGITQSPKYLFRKEGQNVTLSCEQNLNHDAMYWYRQDPGQGLRLIYYSQIVNDFQKGDIAEGYSVSREKKESFPLTVTSAQKNPTAFYLCASIKPGMNTEAFFGQGTRLTVV.

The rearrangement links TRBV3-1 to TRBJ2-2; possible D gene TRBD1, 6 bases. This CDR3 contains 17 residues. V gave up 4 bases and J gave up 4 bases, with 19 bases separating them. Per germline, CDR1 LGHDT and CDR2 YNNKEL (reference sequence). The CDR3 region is CASSPHEVQGFTGELFF. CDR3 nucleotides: TGTGCCAGCAGCCCCCACGAGGTACAGGGATTCACCGGGGAGCTGTTTTTT.

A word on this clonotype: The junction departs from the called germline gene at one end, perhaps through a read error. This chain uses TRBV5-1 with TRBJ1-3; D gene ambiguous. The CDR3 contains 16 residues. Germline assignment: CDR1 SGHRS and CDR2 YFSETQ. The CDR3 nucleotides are TGCGCCTGCAGCTTGGGCCGGGTCCCCTCTGGAAACACCATATATTTT. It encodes CACSLGRVPSGNTIYF.

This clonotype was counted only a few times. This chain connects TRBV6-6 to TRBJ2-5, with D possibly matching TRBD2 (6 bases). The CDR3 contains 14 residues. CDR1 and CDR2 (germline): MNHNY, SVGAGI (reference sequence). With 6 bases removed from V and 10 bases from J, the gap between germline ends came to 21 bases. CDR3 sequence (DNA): TGTGCCAGCAGCCCCGGGACTTCCGCTTCCTACCAGTACTTC. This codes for CASSPGTSASYQYF.

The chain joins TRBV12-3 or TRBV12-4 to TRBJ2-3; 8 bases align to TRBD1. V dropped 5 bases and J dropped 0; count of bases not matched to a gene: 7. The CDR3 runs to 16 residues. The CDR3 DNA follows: TGTGCCAGCAGTCCAATTGGGACAGGTAGCACAGATACGCAGTATTTT. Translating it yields CASSPIGTGSTDTQYF.